The TCR beta chain under discussion was sequenced for a study of cytomegalovirus exposure and HLA in healthy donors. The germline CDR1 and CDR2 sequences are MDHEN and SYDVKM. J lost 5 bases, V lost 1 base, and 6 bases had no gene match. The CDR3 is 15 residues long. Findings of the study overall: In vitro data verified a few CMV-associated chains as specific for CMV antigens. According to a subsequent analysis, TCR clusters from the first cohort were inclined to appear together in the roughly 110 validation repertoires. It was 164 TCR beta chains that were listed as cytomegalovirus-associated. It was reportedly the case that the classifier diagnosed cytomegalovirus status with high specificity and sensitivity.

TCRdb's table, derived via immunoSEQ multiplex PCR, lists solely in-frame clones and lacks some. The sample includes roughly 300,000 clones, approximately 90% of them seen just once. This clone was observed once. Its antigen is unidentified. Sequencing used PBMCs. This chain joins TRBV28 and TRBJ2-7; 9 bases are shared with TRBD2. The clonotype was recovered from a young woman in good health and CMV-seronegative. CDR3: CASSLFAGGENEQYF. Here the CDR3 DNA reads TGTGCCAGCAGTTTATTCGCGGGAGGGGAGAACGAGCAGTACTTC. Using reference TRBV28 and TRBJ2-7 for the parts outside the CDR3, the full variable domain is DVKVTQSSRYLVKRTGEKVFLECVQDMDHENMFWYRQDPGLGLRLIYFSYDVKMKEKGDIPEGYSVSREKKERFSLILESASTNQTSMYLCASSLFAGGENEQYFGPGTRLTVT.